The 3 T cell receptor beta chains below all came from one sample that was sequenced in a study of blood T cell repertoires in COVID-19. Method: immunoSEQ multiplex PCR; TCRdb's copy keeps in-frame clones and lacks some. The sample carries 35,000 to 50,000 clones, 76% recorded once. Sequenced input: peripheral blood. These receptors were obtained from a man older than 75 with acute or convalescent COVID-19.

The chain couples TRBV9 to TRBJ1-6; 10 bases map to TRBD1. CDR3 length: 15 amino acids. Germline V gene data show CDR1 as SGDLS and CDR2 as YYNGEE. J was trimmed by 9 bases and V by 0 bases; bases with no gene match: 3. Here the CDR3 DNA reads TGTGCCAGCAGCGTAGGGACAGGGGGAAGTTCACCCCTCCACTTT. It codes for CASSVGTGGSSPLHF. Variable domain in full (rest from reference TRBV9 and TRBJ1-6): DSGVTQTPKHLITATGQRVTLRCSPRSGDLSVYWYQQSLDQGLQFLIQYYNGEERAKGNILERFSAQQFPDLHSELNLSSLELGDSALYFCASSVGTGGSSPLHFGNGTRLTVT.

The V and J genes are TRBV4-2 and TRBJ2-5, with 8 positions matching TRBD2. Germline V gene lookup returns CDR1 LGHNA and CDR2 YNFKEQ. This CDR3 contains 16 residues. Trimming removed 4 bases from V and 2 bases from J; junction bases left unmatched: 9. In DNA, the CDR3 is TGTGCCAGCAGCCGCCAAACGGGACTAGAGCAAGAGACCCAGTACTTC. Its protein product is CASSRQTGLEQETQYF.

A word on this clone: The junction shows a germline mismatch at one end, possibly a read error. The gene calls are TRBV11-2 and TRBJ2-7; D is possibly TRBD2 (5 bases). The V gene's germline CDR1 is SGHAT and CDR2 FQNNGV. There are 14 residues in the CDR3. CDR3 loop: CASSLGIGPSPFHF. The CDR3 nucleotides read TGTGCCAGCAGCTTAGGAATAGGGCCTAGCCCTTTCCACTTC.